The 8 T cell receptor beta chains presented below share a single source sample, sequenced in a study of cytomegalovirus exposure and HLA in healthy donors. PCR used 60 Vbeta primers and 13 Jbeta primers. Profiling relied on immunoSEQ multiplex PCR, and the TCRdb table lists in-frame clones only, not all of them. The sample yields 80,000 to 95,000 clones, around three quarters seen once. The sequenced material came from PBMCs. The receptors here all came from a woman in her forties or fifties in good health and CMV-seropositive.

The J gene is TRBJ2-5, the V gene TRBV11-1; TRBD1 is a possible D gene (6 bases). Trimming removed 2 bases from V and 2 bases from J, with 9 bases in between. Germline V gene data show CDR1 as SGHAT and CDR2 as FQDESV (reference sequence). This CDR3 spans 14 amino acids. The CDR3: CASSLTQGQETQYF. The CDR3 bases are TGTGCCAGCAGCTTAACACAGGGACAAGAGACCCAGTACTTC.

The V call is TRBV5-1, the J call TRBJ1-2, with TRBD1 identical over 10 bases. Germline V CDR1 and CDR2: SGHRS, YFSETQ. The CDR3 extends over 14 amino acids. V was pared by 7 bases and J by 6 bases, with 9 bases of the junction left unmatched. Written as DNA, the CDR3 is TGCGCCAGCCATCTCGGGACAGGGGCCGATGGCTACACCTTC. It codes for CASHLGTGADGYTF.

V is TRBV6-1 and J is TRBJ1-1; a weak D match, TRBD1 (5 bases). This CDR3 region has 13 residues. Germline-derived CDR1 and CDR2 are MNHNS and SASEGT. Trimming removed 6 bases at V and 5 bases at J, with 13 bases between. CDR3 DNA sequence: TGTGCCAGCAGCAGGGTCGAGGTGACTGAAGCTTTCTTT. Translating it yields CASSRVEVTEAFF.

The genes are TRBV9 and TRBJ2-7, with TRBD1 matching over 9 bases. Germline V gives CDR1 SGDLS, CDR2 YYNGEE. J lost 4 bases, V lost 4 bases, and 9 bases had no gene match. The CDR3 runs 15 residues. The CDR3 DNA follows: TGTGCCAGCAGCATAGGGGGGACAGGGTCGTACGAGCAGTACTTC. It yields the protein CASSIGGTGSYEQYF.

The table lists this clone with a count of one. The junction does not match germline at one end; this may be a read error. The chain recombines TRBV30 with TRBJ2-7; no definite D call. The germline V gene encodes CDR1 GTSNPN and CDR2 SVGIG (reference sequence). The CDR3 spans 11 residues. For the CDR3, the DNA is TGCAAGGAGAAGACGGCATACGAGCAGTACTTC. Its translation is CKEKTAYEQYF.

V and J are TRBV19 and TRBJ1-1; TRBD1 matches 10 bases. The V segment lost 3 bases and the J segment 7 bases; nucleotides outside the gene matches: 5. This CDR3 has 14 amino acids. CDR1 and CDR2 from the germline V gene are LNHDA and SQIVND (reference sequence). CDR3 region: CASSMTGGAGEAFF. The CDR3 bases are TGTGCCAGTAGTATGACAGGGGGCGCAGGTGAAGCTTTCTTT.

The CDR3: CASSKAQGFIDYTF. CDR3 coding DNA: TGTGCCAGCAGCAAAGCACAGGGTTTTATCGACTACACCTTC. V gene TRBV21-1 combines with J gene TRBJ1-2; the table's D call TRBD1 went unverified against the DNA. TRBV21-1 is a listed pseudogene. The CDR3 runs 14 residues.

V is TRBV19 and J is TRBJ1-1, with D maybe TRBD1 (6 bases). This CDR3 is 16 amino acids long. V lost 5 bases and J 2 bases, leaving 18 bases between the germline ends. Germline-derived CDR1 and CDR2 are LNHDA and SQIVND (reference sequence). This CDR3 is CASSLQLGQLNTEAFF. CDR3 coding DNA: TGTGCCAGTAGTCTCCAACTTGGACAGCTTAACACTGAAGCTTTCTTT. The full variable domain, completed using reference TRBV19 and TRBJ1-1, is DGGITQSPKYLFRKEGQNVTLSCEQNLNHDAMYWYRQDPGQGLRLIYYSQIVNDFQKGDIAEGYSVSREKKESFPLTVTSAQKNPTAFYLCASSLQLGQLNTEAFFGQGTRLTVV.